The 10 T cell receptor beta chains given below trace back to one sample, sequenced in a study of blood T cell repertoires in COVID-19. Here immunoSEQ multiplex PCR was the method, and the copy in TCRdb shows in-frame clones only, minus some. Counted here are roughly 160,000 clones, 84% occurring once; the ten biggest clones make up under 3.5%. The sample comprised peripheral blood. The receptors here all came from a woman of 80 years or more with COVID-19, enrolled during active disease.

The CDR3 is CASLVQGGNTIYF. The CDR3 DNA reads TGTGCCAGCCTGGTGCAGGGGGGAAACACCATATATTTT. The rearrangement uses TRBV28 and TRBJ1-3, with D possibly being TRBD1 (6 bases). The V and J ends lost 8 bases and 4 bases respectively, with 12 bases between them. Germline V gives CDR1 MDHEN, CDR2 SYDVKM. The length of the CDR3 is 13 residues.

The chain couples TRBV7-9 to TRBJ1-1, with TRBD1 identical over 8 bases. Looked up from germline, CDR1 is SEHNR and CDR2 is FQNEAQ (reference sequence). V shed 5 bases, J shed 0 bases, and the junction held 8 bases outside the gene matches. This CDR3 contains 16 residues. The CDR3 protein is CASSPRGQKVNTEAFF. The CDR3 nucleotides read TGTGCCAGCAGCCCCAGGGGGCAAAAGGTGAACACTGAAGCTTTCTTT.

The V gene is TRBV7-9, the J gene TRBJ2-7; TRBD2 agrees at 8 bases. In germline, CDR1 is SEHNR, CDR2 FQNEAQ (reference sequence). J lost 2 bases, V lost 4 bases, and 10 bases had no gene match. This CDR3 is 16 amino acids long. The CDR3 sequence is CASSSLAVQVPYEQYF. CDR3 DNA: TGTGCCAGCAGCTCACTAGCGGTGCAGGTCCCCTACGAGCAGTACTTC.

The rearrangement links TRBV30 to TRBJ2-3, with TRBD2 identical over 8 bases. V was pared by 2 bases and J by 10 bases, with 14 bases of the junction left unmatched. Germline V gives CDR1 GTSNPN, CDR2 SVGIG (reference sequence). The CDR3 runs to 15 residues. CDR3 region: CAWSRQRGPLGPQYF. The CDR3, as DNA: TGTGCCTGGAGTCGGCAGCGGGGGCCCTTGGGCCCGCAGTATTTT.

The rearrangement uses TRBV20-1 and TRBJ2-1, with 14 nucleotides matching TRBD2. The CDR3 has 15 residues. Unmatched junction bases numbered 7, after V lost 3 bases and J lost 9 bases. Germline loops: CDR1 DFQATT, CDR2 SNEGSKA (reference sequence). The CDR3 bases are TGCAGTGCTAGTCCCGGGACTAGCGGGAGTGGTGAGCAGTTCTTC. Translating it yields CSASPGTSGSGEQFF.

The rearrangement links TRBV18 to TRBJ2-1; TRBD1 matches at 10 bases. The J segment lost 3 bases and the V segment lost 3 bases, leaving 14 bases of the junction unmatched. This CDR3 region has 19 residues. Germline assignment: CDR1 KGHSH and CDR2 LQKENI. CDR3 residues: CASSPRTGGQTRDYNEQFF. The DNA for the CDR3 is TGTGCCAGCTCACCGAGGACAGGGGGGCAAACGAGGGACTACAATGAGCAGTTCTTC.

The rearrangement links TRBV30 to TRBJ1-2; unclear D gene. Germline CDR1 and CDR2: GTSNPN and SVGIG (reference sequence). CDR3 length: 13 amino acids. V was shortened by 4 bases and J by 6 bases, with 15 bases between the two germline ends. CDR3 in amino acids: CAWMPRGWDGYTF. CDR3 sequence (DNA): TGTGCCTGGATGCCCCGAGGGTGGGATGGCTACACCTTC.

V is TRBV6-5 and J is TRBJ2-7, with 9 bases lining up with TRBD2. With 6 bases clipped from V and 2 bases from J, the junction kept 8 bases outside the gene matches. The CDR3 has 15 residues. Germline CDR1 is MNHEY and CDR2 is SVGAGI. DNA of the CDR3: TGTGCCAGCAGCCTTGCTAGCGGGGCCCCCTACGAGCAGTACTTC. It codes for CASSLASGAPYEQYF.

CDR3 sequence (DNA): TGCAGCGTTATGACAGGGTCAGATACGCAGTATTTT. This codes for CSVMTGSDTQYF. The chain carries TRBV29-1 and TRBJ2-3; 7 bases match TRBD1. Germline CDR1 and CDR2: SQVTM and ANQGSEA. The CDR3 totals 12 residues. The V segment lost 5 bases and the J segment 4 bases; nucleotides outside the gene matches: 3.

Only one count was recorded for this clone. The V call is TRBV7-2, the J call TRBJ2-7, with TRBD2 as a possible D gene (6 bases). Germline V gene sequence: CDR1 SGHTA, CDR2 FQGNSA. This CDR3 comprises 15 residues. Deletions cut 1 base from V and 9 bases from J, with 19 bases between. The CDR3 DNA reads as TGTGCCAGCAGCTTAGGGCAGGCTAGCCGGAGGGGGCAGTACTTC. The encoded protein is CASSLGQASRRGQYF.